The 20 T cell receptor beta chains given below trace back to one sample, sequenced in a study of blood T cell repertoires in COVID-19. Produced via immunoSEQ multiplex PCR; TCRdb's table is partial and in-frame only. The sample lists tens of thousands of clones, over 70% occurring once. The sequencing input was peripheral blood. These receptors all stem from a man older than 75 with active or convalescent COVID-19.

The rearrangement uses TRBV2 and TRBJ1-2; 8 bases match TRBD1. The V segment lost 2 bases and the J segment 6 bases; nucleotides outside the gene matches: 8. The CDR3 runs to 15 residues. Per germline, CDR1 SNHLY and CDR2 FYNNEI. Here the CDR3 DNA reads TGTGCCAGCAGTGAAACTCGGACAGGGATGGATGGCTACACCTTC. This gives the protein CASSETRTGMDGYTF.

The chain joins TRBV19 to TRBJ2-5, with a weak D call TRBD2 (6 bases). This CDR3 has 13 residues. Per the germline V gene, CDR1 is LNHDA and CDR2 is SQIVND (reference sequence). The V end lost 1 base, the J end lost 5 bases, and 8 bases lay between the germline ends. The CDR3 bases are TGTGCCAGTAGTATAGGAGGGAGGGAGACCCAGTACTTC. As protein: CASSIGGRETQYF.

The DNA of the CDR3 is TGTGCCAGCAGCGGGTACTCCTACAATGAGCAGTTCTTC. It yields the protein CASSGYSYNEQFF. The genes are TRBV12-3 or TRBV12-4 and TRBJ2-1; D gene uncertain. The CDR3 is 13 residues long. The V and J ends lost 6 bases and 0 bases respectively, with 6 bases between them.

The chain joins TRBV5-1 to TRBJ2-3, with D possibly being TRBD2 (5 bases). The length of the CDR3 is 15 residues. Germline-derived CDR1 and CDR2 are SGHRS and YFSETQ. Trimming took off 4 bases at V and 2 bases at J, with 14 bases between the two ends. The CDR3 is CASSLDGVNTDTQYF. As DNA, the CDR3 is TGCGCCAGCAGCCTGGACGGGGTGAACACAGATACGCAGTATTTT.

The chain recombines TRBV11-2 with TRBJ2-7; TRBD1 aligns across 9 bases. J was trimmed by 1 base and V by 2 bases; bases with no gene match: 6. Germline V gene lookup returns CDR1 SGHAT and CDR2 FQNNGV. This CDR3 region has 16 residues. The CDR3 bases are TGTGCCAGCAGCTTACTCCCGGACAGGGGATCCTACGAGCAGTACTTC. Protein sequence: CASSLLPDRGSYEQYF.

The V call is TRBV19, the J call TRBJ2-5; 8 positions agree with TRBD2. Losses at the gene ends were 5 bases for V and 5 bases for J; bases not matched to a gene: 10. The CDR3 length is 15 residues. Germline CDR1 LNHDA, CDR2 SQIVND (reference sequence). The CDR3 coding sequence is TGTGCCAGTAGTTCACTAGCGGCCGAGTGGGAGACCCAGTACTTC. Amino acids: CASSSLAAEWETQYF.

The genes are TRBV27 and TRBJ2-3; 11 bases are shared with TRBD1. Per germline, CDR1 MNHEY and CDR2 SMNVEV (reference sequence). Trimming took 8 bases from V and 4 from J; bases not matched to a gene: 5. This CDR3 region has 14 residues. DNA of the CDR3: TGTGCCAGCGCGGACAGGGGGCGCCCAGATACGCAGTATTTT. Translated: CASADRGRPDTQYF.

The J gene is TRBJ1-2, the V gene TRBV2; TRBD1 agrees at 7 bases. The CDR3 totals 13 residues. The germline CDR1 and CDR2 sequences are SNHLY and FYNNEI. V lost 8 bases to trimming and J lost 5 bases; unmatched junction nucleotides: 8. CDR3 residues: CASAQTGLYGYTF. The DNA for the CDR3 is TGTGCCAGCGCTCAGACAGGGCTTTATGGCTACACCTTC.

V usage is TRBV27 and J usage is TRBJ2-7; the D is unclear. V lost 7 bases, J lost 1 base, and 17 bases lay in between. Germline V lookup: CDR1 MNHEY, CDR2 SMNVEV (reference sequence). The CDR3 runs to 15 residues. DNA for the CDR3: TGTGCCAGCAAGCGCCTCCCAGATAGTTCCTACGAGCAGTACTTC. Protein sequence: CASKRLPDSSYEQYF.

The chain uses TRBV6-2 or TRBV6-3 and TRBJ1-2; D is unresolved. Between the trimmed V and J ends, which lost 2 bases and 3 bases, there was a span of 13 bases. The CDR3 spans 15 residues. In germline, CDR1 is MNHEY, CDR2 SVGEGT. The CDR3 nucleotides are TGTGCCAGCAGTTACGGAGGGTCGACGGACTATGGCTACACCTTC. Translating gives CASSYGGSTDYGYTF.

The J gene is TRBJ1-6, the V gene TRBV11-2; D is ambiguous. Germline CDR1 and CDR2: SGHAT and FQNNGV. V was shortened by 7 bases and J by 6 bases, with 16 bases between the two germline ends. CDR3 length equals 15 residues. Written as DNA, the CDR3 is TGTGCCAGCAACTTGACGCCTTCTAGTAATTCACCCCTCCACTTT. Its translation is CASNLTPSSNSPLHF.

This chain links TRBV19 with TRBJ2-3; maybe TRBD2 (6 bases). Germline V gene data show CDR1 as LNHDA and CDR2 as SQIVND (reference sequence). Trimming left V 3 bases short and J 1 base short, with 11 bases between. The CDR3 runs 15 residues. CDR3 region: CASSMVGTGTDTQYF. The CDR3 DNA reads TGTGCCAGTAGTATGGTTGGGACTGGCACAGATACGCAGTATTTT.

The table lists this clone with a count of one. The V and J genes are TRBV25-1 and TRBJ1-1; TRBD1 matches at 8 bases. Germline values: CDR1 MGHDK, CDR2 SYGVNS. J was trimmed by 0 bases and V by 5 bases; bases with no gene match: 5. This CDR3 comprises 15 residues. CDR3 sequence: CASSTWDRMNTEAFF. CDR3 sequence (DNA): TGTGCCAGCAGTACCTGGGACAGGATGAACACTGAAGCTTTCTTT.

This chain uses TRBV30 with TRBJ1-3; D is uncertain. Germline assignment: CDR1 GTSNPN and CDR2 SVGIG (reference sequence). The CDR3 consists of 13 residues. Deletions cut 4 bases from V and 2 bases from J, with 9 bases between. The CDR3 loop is CAWTPVPGNTIYF. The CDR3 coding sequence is TGTGCCTGGACGCCGGTTCCTGGAAACACCATATATTTT.

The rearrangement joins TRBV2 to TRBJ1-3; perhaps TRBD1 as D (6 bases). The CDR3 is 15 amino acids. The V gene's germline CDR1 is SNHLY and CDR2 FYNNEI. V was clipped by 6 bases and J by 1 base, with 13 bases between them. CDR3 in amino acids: CASSPRRGSGNTIYF. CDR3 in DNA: TGTGCCAGCAGCCCCCGCAGGGGATCTGGAAACACCATATATTTT.

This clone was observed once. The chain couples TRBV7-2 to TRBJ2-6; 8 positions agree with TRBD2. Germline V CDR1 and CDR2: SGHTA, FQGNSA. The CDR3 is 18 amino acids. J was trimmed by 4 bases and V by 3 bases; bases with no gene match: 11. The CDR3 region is CASSFSAGLGTGANVLTF. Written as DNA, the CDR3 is TGTGCCAGCAGCTTTAGCGCGGGACTAGGAACCGGGGCCAACGTCCTGACTTTC.

CDR3 sequence: CASSLGLAGEGETQYF. The DNA for the CDR3 is TGTGCCAGCAGCTTAGGGCTAGCGGGGGAGGGAGAGACCCAGTACTTC. The gene calls are TRBV11-1 and TRBJ2-5; 10 positions match TRBD2. The CDR3 is 16 residues long. Germline values: CDR1 SGHAT, CDR2 FQDESV (reference sequence). V gave up 1 base and J gave up 4 bases; unmatched junction bases: 6.

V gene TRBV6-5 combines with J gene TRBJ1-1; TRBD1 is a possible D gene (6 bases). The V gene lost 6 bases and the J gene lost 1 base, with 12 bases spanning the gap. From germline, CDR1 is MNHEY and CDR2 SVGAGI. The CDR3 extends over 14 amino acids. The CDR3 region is CASRETGENTEAFF. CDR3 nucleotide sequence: TGTGCCAGCAGGGAGACAGGTGAGAACACTGAAGCTTTCTTT.

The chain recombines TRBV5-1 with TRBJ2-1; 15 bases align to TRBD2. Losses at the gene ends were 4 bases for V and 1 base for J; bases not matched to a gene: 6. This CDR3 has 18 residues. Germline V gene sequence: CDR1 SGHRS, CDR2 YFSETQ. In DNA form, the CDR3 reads TGCGCCAGCAGCCCCGGACTAGCGGGGGGGAGATCCTACAATGAGCAGTTCTTC. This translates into CASSPGLAGGRSYNEQFF. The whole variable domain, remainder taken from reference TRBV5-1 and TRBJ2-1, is KAGVTQTPRYLIKTRGQQVTLSCSPISGHRSVSWYQQTPGQGLQFLFEYFSETQRNKGNFPGRFSGRQFSNSRSEMNVSTLELGDSALYLCASSPGLAGGRSYNEQFFGPGTRLTVL.

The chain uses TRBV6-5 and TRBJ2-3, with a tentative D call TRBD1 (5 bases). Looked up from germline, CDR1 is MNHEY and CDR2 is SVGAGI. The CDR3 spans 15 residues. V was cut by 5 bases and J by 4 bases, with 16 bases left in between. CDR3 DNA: TGTGCCAGCAGTCGCGGCAGGGAAATCGCAGATACGCAGTATTTT. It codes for CASSRGREIADTQYF.